The TCR beta chain described here comes from a study of STAT3 mutations in large granular lymphocyte leukemia. Study results and caveats: In T-cell large granular lymphocyte leukemia, about half of patients showed multiple immunodominant subclonotypes.

Repertoires were generated with immunoSEQ multiplex PCR, while TCRdb's copy carries only in-frame clones and drops some. The repertoire consists of over 5,000 clones, with over 90% occurring once and the leading ten covering approximately 33%. V was trimmed by 4 bases and J by 2 bases, leaving 9 bases between them. Germline-derived CDR1 and CDR2 are SGHRS and YFSETQ. There are 13 residues in the CDR3. On this clone itself: The antigen remains unidentified.

This TCR derives from a man aged 55 to 70 with T-cell large granular lymphocyte leukemia. Some clones in this sample may be carry-over from other donors' samples. The sequencing input was peripheral blood mononuclear cells. V gene TRBV5-1 combines with J gene TRBJ1-1; D gene unclear. This chain's CDR3 is CASSNDGNTEAFF. For the CDR3, the DNA is TGCGCCAGCAGCAACGACGGTAACACTGAAGCTTTCTTT.